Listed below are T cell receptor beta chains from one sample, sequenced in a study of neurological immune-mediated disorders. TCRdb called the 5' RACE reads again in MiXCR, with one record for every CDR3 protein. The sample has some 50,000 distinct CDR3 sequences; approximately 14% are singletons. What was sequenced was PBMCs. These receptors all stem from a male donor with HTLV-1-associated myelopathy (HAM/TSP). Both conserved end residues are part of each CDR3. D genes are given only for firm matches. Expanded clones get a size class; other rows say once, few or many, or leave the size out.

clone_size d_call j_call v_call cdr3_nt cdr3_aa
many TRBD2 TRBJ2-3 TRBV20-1 TGCAGTGCTAGAGCGGCGGGGGTTACAGATACGCAGTATTTT CSARAAGVTDTQYF
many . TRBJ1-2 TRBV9 TGTGCCAGCAGCGTACTCGGCAGGCCCTATGGCTACACCTTC CASSVLGRPYGYTF
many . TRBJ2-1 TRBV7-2 TGTGCCAGCAGCATTGACAGTACAACGTACAATGAGCAGTTCTTC CASSIDSTTYNEQFF
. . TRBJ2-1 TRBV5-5 TGTGCCAGCAGCTTGCGACCACTCGATTCCTACAATGAGCAGTTCTTC CASSLRPLDSYNEQFF
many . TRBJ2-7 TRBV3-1 TGTGCCAGCAGCCCCGGAATAGCTCCCTCCTCCTACGAGCAGTACTTC CASSPGIAPSSYEQYF
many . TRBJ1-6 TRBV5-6 TGTGCCAGCAGCCAACCCGACGATAATTCACCCCTCCACTTT CASSQPDDNSPLHF
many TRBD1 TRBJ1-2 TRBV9 TGTGCCAGCAGCCCTGACAGGGTCACCTATGGCTACACCTTC CASSPDRVTYGYTF
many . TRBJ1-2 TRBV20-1 TGCAGTGCAACCGGACAGATTGTTTATGGCTACACCTTC CSATGQIVYGYTF
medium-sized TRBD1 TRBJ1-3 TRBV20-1 TGCAGTGCTAGAGACACAGGGGCTGGAAACACCATATATTTT CSARDTGAGNTIYF
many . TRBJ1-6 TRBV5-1 TGCGCCAGCAGCTTGGAACAGGGACCCGTTCTTCCCCTCCACTTT CASSLEQGPVLPLHF
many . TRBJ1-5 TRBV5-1 TGCGCCAGCAGCCCAGGCGGAGGGCCCGCGGGGCCCCAGCATTTT CASSPGGGPAGPQHF
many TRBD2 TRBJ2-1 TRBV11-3 TGTGCCAGCAGCCCGGTTAGCGGGGGGGCCGTCAATGAGCAGTTCTTC CASSPVSGGAVNEQFF
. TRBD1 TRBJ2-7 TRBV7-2 TGTGCCAGCAGCTTAGCGGGGACAGGGCCCCACTACGAGCAGTACTTC CASSLAGTGPHYEQYF
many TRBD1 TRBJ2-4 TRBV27 TGTGCCAGCAGTTTAGCAGGACAGGGAGGCAAAAACATTCAGTACTTC CASSLAGQGGKNIQYF
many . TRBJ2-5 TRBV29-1 TGCAGCGTCCACATACTTGGGTACCAAGAGACCCAGTACTTC CSVHILGYQETQYF
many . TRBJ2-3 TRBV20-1 TGCAGTGCTCTCCCGGGCGTGAACACAGATACGCAGTATTTT CSALPGVNTDTQYF
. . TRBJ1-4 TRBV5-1 TGCGCCAGCAGTCGAGACAGGATTGAGACTAATGAAAAACTGTTTTTT CASSRDRIETNEKLFF
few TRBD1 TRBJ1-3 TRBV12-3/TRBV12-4 TGTGCCAGCAGTTCCCGACAGGGTTCTGGAAACACCATATATTTT CASSSRQGSGNTIYF
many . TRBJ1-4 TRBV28 TGTGCCAGCAGAAAGGGTAATGAAAAACTGTTTTTT CASRKGNEKLFF
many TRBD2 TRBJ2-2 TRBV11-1 TGTGCCATACACCTTGAGGGAGGGGCGACCCCCGGGGAGCTGTTTTTT CAIHLEGGATPGELFF